A single T cell receptor beta chain is shown here with its context. One junction end disagrees with the germline gene, perhaps due to a read error. The CDR3 has 14 amino acids. Per germline, CDR1 SGHRS and CDR2 YFSETQ. When ophthalmopathy did not progress within 18 months, Graves' hyperthyroidism was considered stable. Patients aged 18 to 65 had newly diagnosed hyperthyroidism lasting under 2 months. Investigators excluded patients with uncontrolled infection, other autoimmune disease, pregnancy or lactation. PBMCs were obtained from approximately 9.2 ml fresh peripheral blood. Amplified regions were TCR beta CDR3 sequences from RNA transcripts. The TCR CDR3 was amplified in a first-round RT-PCR using the HTBI primer set. TCRdb recomputed calls from the multiplex PCR reads with MiXCR, one row per CDR3 protein. The sample holds hundreds of thousands of distinct CDR3 sequences, 35% to 40% seen once. This entry comes from a study of T cells in Graves' hyperthyroidism and ophthalmopathy.

The receptor comes from a young man with Graves' hyperthyroidism. Sequenced sample: blood. The genes are TRBV5-1 and TRBJ1-3; no firm D call. As DNA, the CDR3 is TGCGCCAGCAGCTTCGGGGTCTCCGGAAACTCCATATATTTT. This translates into CASSFGVSGNSIYF.